This TCR beta chain was recovered during a study of beta chain features in type 1 diabetes. Study as a whole: The number of sorted cells examined across all samples was some 99,000,000. General study findings and limits: TCRB CDR3 length was moderately but significantly reduced in all four CD4+ subsets of Type 1 diabetes patients. Since sequencing was performed on cDNA, cells with high TCR expression could be over-represented. Among type 1 diabetes patients, VDJ junctions had fewer insertions and more deletions.

Sequencing targeted expressed TCRB transcripts, as all isolated RNA had been reverse transcribed. The average read count of naive, central memory and regulatory T cell samples was approximately 3.9 million. Profiled with immunoSEQ multiplex PCR; TCRdb holds only in-frame clones, not every one. This sample has 600,000 or so clones; around an eighth occur once, and the top ten carry around 0.12%. This clone turned up a few times. Its antigen is unidentified. This sequence was found in a man aged 25-40 years with type 1 diabetes. Input material: naive CD4+ T cells from blood.

CDR3 coding DNA: TGTGCCAGCAGCTCCTATGCTGGCAATGAGCAGTTCTTC. This sequence encodes CASSSYAGNEQFF. V is TRBV7-9 and J is TRBJ2-1, with D hard to call. V gave up 4 bases and J gave up 6 bases, with 10 bases separating them. The CDR3 is 13 residues long. From germline, CDR1 is SEHNR and CDR2 FQNEAQ (reference sequence).